The sequence of this TCR beta chain was determined in a study of immune evolution from preneoplasia to lung adenocarcinoma. The CDR3 sequence is 15 residues long. The junction had 11 bases not matched to a gene; V was cut back by 6 bases and J by 9 bases. The germline gives CDR1 SGHVS, CDR2 FQNEAQ. TCRdb's table, derived via immunoSEQ multiplex PCR, lists solely in-frame clones and lacks some. The sample includes 6,000 to 9,000 clones, about 85% seen only once; the top ten take 2% to 3%. Resections took place in Japan or China from 2014 to 2017. The V and J genes are TRBV7-8 and TRBJ2-1; 10 bases are shared with TRBD1. This sequence originates from an older person with lung adenocarcinoma. Sequenced: FFPE minimally invasive lung adenocarcinoma tissue. CDR3 nucleotide sequence: TGTGCCAGCAGACCCGACAGGGGGCCCAAGGGTGAGCAGTTCTTC. Protein product: CASRPDRGPKGEQFF.